Sequencing of this TCR beta chain was carried out in a study of blood T cells in healthy people across ages. On the study more broadly: About one barcoded beta molecule per two T cells was captured by template switching.

This CDR3 has 13 amino acids. It was with a sample-barcoded 5' primer and a J-beta primer mix that a second PCR of roughly 7 to 12 cycles was run. Each cDNA molecule was tagged by a template-switch adaptor with 12 random nucleotides. TCRdb used MiXCR to reprocess the 5' RACE reads, holding one entry per CDR3 protein. Of about 730,000 distinct CDR3 sequences in the sample, roughly 43% were seen once. Notes on this clonotype: The antigen is unknown. The junction shows a germline mismatch at one end, possibly a read error.

Notes on the study in general: Estimated diversity across one million T cells was deemed an underestimate. A greater number of naive CD4+ cells and higher diversity distinguished long-lived donors from aged donors.

This chain uses TRBV12-3 or TRBV12-4 with TRBJ1-1, with 7 bases fitting TRBD1. This receptor was identified in a woman aged 60-75 years in good health. Sample: blood. The CDR3, as DNA: TGTGCCAGCATTTTAGAACAGGGGACCGAAGCTTTCTTT. This translates into CASILEQGTEAFF.